Sequencing of this T cell receptor (beta chain) was carried out in a study of T-cell reconstitution after alpha-beta-depleted transplantation in children. This clonotype was observed a handful of times. Its target is unknown. Study-wide findings and caveats: The origin of high day-60 TCRbeta diversity in some patients lay in surviving recipient T cells and thymic progenitors. Reported findings indicate that, about two months after transplant, alpha-beta T cells came from several hundred expanded clones, which were derived from non-depleted graft cells. T-cell numbers and diversity one year post-transplant derived largely from freshly generated T cells.

Preparation of the TCRbeta library involved a method that used unique molecular identifiers. TCRdb analysed the PCR reads with MiXCR anew, one entry per CDR3 protein. The sample has about 350,000 distinct CDR3 sequences, around 15% seen once. V was clipped by 1 base and J by 5 bases, with 5 bases between them. CDR1 is LGHNA and CDR2 is YSLEER in the germline V gene. The CDR3 spans 13 residues. The TCR comes from a male patient between 2 and 10 years old who had a stem cell transplant for acute lymphoblastic leukemia, so the T cells may come from the graft donor. Material: PBMCs, mostly from graft donor cells, obtained 360 days after TCRalphabeta/CD19-depleted stem cell transplant. The chain carries TRBV4-3 and TRBJ2-2; D ambiguous. The CDR3 reads CASSQVSTGELFF. CDR3 sequence (DNA): TGCGCCAGCAGCCAAGTCAGTACCGGGGAGCTGTTTTTT.